This passage covers 21 T cell receptor beta chains from one sample sequenced in a study of control samples from healthy donors and cancer patients. TCRdb's table, derived via immunoSEQ multiplex PCR, lists solely in-frame clones and lacks some. The sample holds approximately 130,000 clones, 80% to 90% seen once. What was sequenced was blood. These receptors all stem from a man in his fifties in good health.

This clone occurred a few times. The chain joins TRBV7-2 to TRBJ1-1, with TRBD1 as a possible D gene (5 bases). From germline, CDR1 is SGHTA and CDR2 FQGNSA. The CDR3 runs 16 residues. The V end was cut by 1 base, the J end by 1 base, with 13 bases between. The CDR3 reads CASSLVWGTGNTEAFF. The CDR3 DNA is TGTGCCAGCAGCTTAGTCTGGGGCACGGGGAACACTGAAGCTTTCTTT.

The chain carries TRBV13 and TRBJ2-7, with a tentative D call TRBD1 (8 bases). V was shortened by 5 bases and J by 6 bases, with 20 bases between the two germline ends. CDR3 size: 15 residues. Germline loops: CDR1 PRHDT, CDR2 FYEKMQ (reference sequence). CDR3 in DNA: TGTGCCAGCAGCCTCTCCTCTACAGGGGGGGTCGAGCAGTACTTC. Amino acids: CASSLSSTGGVEQYF.

The count of this clone is one. The V gene is TRBV7-2, the J gene TRBJ1-1, with D tentatively TRBD1 (5 bases). The V gene lost 5 bases and the J gene lost 1 base, with 14 bases spanning the gap. Per germline, CDR1 SGHTA and CDR2 FQGNSA. This CDR3 has 15 amino acids. The CDR3 region is CASSEGPSRNTEAFF. The DNA of the CDR3 is TGTGCCAGCAGCGAGGGACCCTCGAGGAACACTGAAGCTTTCTTT.

The chain combines TRBV27 with TRBJ1-5, with D maybe TRBD1 (5 bases). This CDR3 contains 14 residues. V lost 2 bases and J lost 1, with 6 bases in between. Germline V gives CDR1 MNHEY, CDR2 SMNVEV (reference sequence). DNA for the CDR3: TGTGCCAGCAGTTTACGACAGAGCAATCAGCCCCAGCATTTT. Translated, it gives CASSLRQSNQPQHF.

The V and J genes are TRBV29-1 and TRBJ1-1; maybe TRBD1 (6 bases). CDR1 is SQVTM and CDR2 is ANQGSEA in the germline V gene. Trimming left V 4 bases short and J 4 bases short, with 10 bases between. The CDR3 totals 12 residues. CDR3 sequence reads: CSVGWGATEAFF. CDR3 nucleotide sequence: TGCAGCGTTGGATGGGGGGCCACTGAAGCTTTCTTT.

In this sample, this clone turned up once. The CDR3 loop is CASSLAGTGRWNTEAFF. The CDR3, as DNA: TGCGCCAGCAGCTTGGCTGGGACAGGGAGATGGAACACTGAAGCTTTCTTT. The chain joins TRBV5-1 to TRBJ1-1, with 9 positions matching TRBD1. Germline assignment: CDR1 SGHRS and CDR2 YFSETQ. The V and J ends lost 0 bases and 1 base, in that order; junction bases with no gene match: 7. The CDR3 contains 17 residues.

V and J are TRBV18 and TRBJ2-7; no clear D. The CDR3 covers 16 residues. Trimming removed 2 bases from V and 2 bases from J, with 16 bases in between. Germline V lookup: CDR1 KGHSH, CDR2 LQKENI. CDR3: CASSPEMGSLPYEQYF. The CDR3 nucleotides are TGTGCCAGCTCACCAGAAATGGGGTCTCTTCCCTACGAGCAGTACTTC.

This clone was detected once. The chain couples TRBV19 to TRBJ2-5; TRBD2 matches at 9 bases. This CDR3 is 15 amino acids long. Germline V gives CDR1 LNHDA, CDR2 SQIVND (reference sequence). V shed 5 bases and J 5 bases; nucleotides not matched to a gene: 9. The CDR3 here is CASSASGAPGETQYF. The DNA for the CDR3 is TGTGCCAGTAGTGCTAGCGGGGCCCCGGGGGAGACCCAGTACTTC.

The chain is built from TRBV6-5 and TRBJ1-2; no clear D. This CDR3 contains 12 residues. V shed 0 bases and J shed 8 bases, with 7 bases lying between them. Germline V gene lookup returns CDR1 MNHEY and CDR2 SVGAGI. CDR3 protein: CASSYSMGGYTF. In nucleotides, the CDR3 is TGTGCCAGCAGTTACTCGATGGGGGGCTACACCTTC.

The V and J genes are TRBV5-8 and TRBJ1-2; 7 bases line up with TRBD1. The CDR3 spans 13 residues. Germline V gives CDR1 SGHTS, CDR2 YDEGEE. Trimming cost V 4 bases and J 8 bases; bases outside gene matches: 8. The CDR3 protein is CASSLRQGRGYTF. In DNA, the CDR3 is TGTGCCAGCAGCCTGAGACAGGGTAGGGGCTACACCTTC.

The genes are TRBV6-2 or TRBV6-3 and TRBJ2-2; D perhaps matches TRBD2 (5 bases). With 4 bases removed from V and 6 bases from J, the gap between germline ends came to 6 bases. Germline V lookup: CDR1 MNHEY, CDR2 SVGEGT. The CDR3 runs 12 residues. In DNA form, the CDR3 reads TGTGCCAGCAGTTTGGGAGCCGGGGAGCTGTTTTTT. Amino acids: CASSLGAGELFF.

The rearrangement links TRBV7-9 to TRBJ2-1; 7 nucleotides agree with TRBD1. CDR3 size: 15 residues. Germline loops: CDR1 SEHNR, CDR2 FQNEAQ (reference sequence). Unmatched junction bases numbered 8, after V lost 7 bases and J lost 2 bases. The CDR3 here is CASTSGTATYNEQFF. The CDR3 bases are TGTGCCAGCACCTCGGGGACAGCCACCTACAATGAGCAGTTCTTC.

The chain links TRBV6-5 to TRBJ1-1; D might be TRBD1 (6 bases). The length of the CDR3 is 14 residues. Germline V gene data show CDR1 as MNHEY and CDR2 as SVGAGI. The V end was cut by 2 bases, the J end by 3 bases, with 10 bases between. The CDR3 loop is CASSYDRYDTEAFF. The DNA of the CDR3 is TGTGCCAGCAGTTACGACAGGTACGACACTGAAGCTTTCTTT.

The V and J genes are TRBV24-1 and TRBJ2-1, with D possibly being TRBD1 (6 bases). This CDR3 has 15 residues. Germline lookup yields CDR1 KGHDR and CDR2 SFDVKD. The V and J ends lost 9 bases and 4 bases respectively, with 18 bases between them. The CDR3 protein is CATQAAGTSYNEQFF. The CDR3 bases are TGTGCCACCCAAGCGGCCGGGACAAGTTACAATGAGCAGTTCTTC.

The chain is built from TRBV5-1 and TRBJ1-2; D gene ambiguous. This CDR3 is built from 14 residues. V was clipped by 0 bases and J by 2 bases, with 8 bases between them. The V gene's germline CDR1 is SGHRS and CDR2 YFSETQ. Here the CDR3 DNA reads TGCGCCAGCAGCTTGGAGATAGGCAACTATGGCTACACCTTC. Amino acids: CASSLEIGNYGYTF.

The V gene is TRBV2, the J gene TRBJ1-5; D perhaps matches TRBD1 (5 bases). Germline assignment: CDR1 SNHLY and CDR2 FYNNEI. The CDR3 is 16 residues long. The germline V and J ends were trimmed by 4 bases and 4 bases, with 17 bases remaining between them. The CDR3 is CASSVSGPEGNQPQHF. The DNA for the CDR3 is TGTGCCAGCAGTGTTTCAGGCCCTGAGGGGAATCAGCCCCAGCATTTT.

Only one count was recorded for this clone. V is TRBV5-1 and J is TRBJ2-2; the D is unclear. The CDR3 runs to 15 residues. Germline CDR1 reads SGHRS; CDR2 reads YFSETQ. The germline V and J ends were trimmed by 6 bases and 4 bases, with 16 bases remaining between them. CDR3: CASNPASLITGELFF. CDR3 DNA: TGCGCCAGCAACCCGGCTTCCCTGATCACCGGGGAGCTGTTTTTT.

The CDR3 here is CSASLPGQNTEAFF. The CDR3 nucleotides are TGCAGTGCTAGTCTTCCGGGACAGAACACTGAAGCTTTCTTT. The V gene is TRBV20-1, the J gene TRBJ1-1; tentative D call: TRBD1 (6 bases). The CDR3 has 14 residues. Germline V gene sequence: CDR1 DFQATT, CDR2 SNEGSKA (reference sequence). Between the trimmed V and J ends, which lost 3 bases and 1 base, there was a span of 12 bases.

In its sample, this clone was seen a few times. This chain uses TRBV9 with TRBJ1-5; D is uncertain. The V end was cut by 0 bases, the J end by 4 bases, with 8 bases between. This CDR3 spans 14 amino acids. Germline assignment: CDR1 SGDLS and CDR2 YYNGEE. The CDR3 bases are TGTGCCAGCAGCGTAGGGGCCGAGAATCAGCCCCAGCATTTT. It is translated as CASSVGAENQPQHF.

The CDR3 sequence is CASSDPQGARETQYF. The CDR3 bases are TGTGCCAGCAGTGACCCACAGGGGGCACGGGAGACCCAGTACTTC. This sequence joins TRBV2 and TRBJ2-5; 9 nucleotides match TRBD1. Trimming cost V 3 bases and J 5 bases; bases outside gene matches: 7. This CDR3 region has 15 residues. CDR1 and CDR2 (germline): SNHLY, FYNNEI.

The rearrangement links TRBV29-1 to TRBJ1-4; 7 bases are shared with TRBD1. Germline CDR1 is SQVTM and CDR2 is ANQGSEA. The CDR3 is made up of 12 amino acids. Unmatched junction bases numbered 2, after V lost 6 bases and J lost 4 bases. CDR3 region: CSVRDSNEKLFF. The CDR3 DNA reads as TGCAGCGTCCGGGACAGTAATGAAAAACTGTTTTTT.